One sample yielded the 10 T cell receptor beta chains listed below, sequenced in a study of T-cell reconstitution after alpha-beta-depleted transplantation in children. Unique molecular identifiers were incorporated into the prepared TCRbeta library. TCRdb ran MiXCR on the PCR reads and lists one entry per CDR3 protein. The table includes 450,000 to 600,000 distinct CDR3 sequences, over 10% detected once. Sequencing used PBMCs, mostly from graft donor cells, obtained 360 days after TCRalphabeta/CD19-depleted stem cell transplant. These receptors all stem from a male patient between 5 and 17 years old who had a stem cell transplant for acute myeloid leukemia, so the T cells may come from the graft donor.

Ten or more counts support this clonotype. The V gene is TRBV29-1, the J gene TRBJ2-7; 9 nucleotides match TRBD1. The CDR3 has 13 residues. Germline V CDR1 and CDR2: SQVTM, ANQGSEA. V lost 6 bases to trimming and J lost 0 bases; unmatched junction nucleotides: 3. The CDR3, as DNA: TGCAGCGTCGGGACAGGGCCCTCCTACGAGCAGTACTTC. Amino acids: CSVGTGPSYEQYF.

The CDR3, as DNA: TGTGCCAGCAGTTATTGGCTAGCGGTCTCCTACAATGAGCAGTTCTTC. This codes for CASSYWLAVSYNEQFF. This chain connects TRBV6-5 to TRBJ2-1; 7 positions agree with TRBD2. J gave up 0 bases and V 3 bases, and 5 bases lay outside the gene matches. The length of the CDR3 is 16 residues. CDR1 MNHEY and CDR2 SVGAGI come from the germline V gene.

V usage is TRBV29-1 and J usage is TRBJ2-7; D possibly corresponds to TRBD1 (5 bases). CDR1 SQVTM and CDR2 ANQGSEA come from the germline V gene. The CDR3 runs to 13 residues. V was clipped by 4 bases and J by 2 bases, with 12 bases between them. Here the CDR3 DNA reads TGCAGCGTTGGCGGCAGGGTGGCCTACGAGCAGTACTTC. Translation gives CSVGGRVAYEQYF.

The chain recombines TRBV28 with TRBJ2-2, with unresolved D. Trimming shortened V by 5 bases and J by 0 bases, and 13 bases separated the two germline ends. CDR1 MDHEN and CDR2 SYDVKM come from the germline V gene. The CDR3 sequence is 16 residues long. The chain's CDR3 is CASSLSRNTNTGELFF. In DNA form, the CDR3 reads TGTGCCAGCAGTCTTTCCAGGAATACGAACACCGGGGAGCTGTTTTTT. Using reference TRBV28 and TRBJ2-2 for the parts outside the CDR3, the full variable domain is DVKVTQSSRYLVKRTGEKVFLECVQDMDHENMFWYRQDPGLGLRLIYFSYDVKMKEKGDIPEGYSVSREKKERFSLILESASTNQTSMYLCASSLSRNTNTGELFFGEGSRLTVL.

The chain's CDR3 is CSARGLAFLAKNIQYF. Written as DNA, the CDR3 is TGCAGTGCTAGAGGGCTAGCGTTTCTAGCCAAAAACATTCAGTACTTC. The rearrangement uses TRBV20-1 and TRBJ2-4, with D tentatively TRBD2 (6 bases). With 1 base removed from V and 0 bases from J, the gap between germline ends came to 13 bases. Per germline, CDR1 DFQATT and CDR2 SNEGSKA (reference sequence). This CDR3 is built from 16 residues.

V and J are TRBV5-1 and TRBJ2-5; TRBD1 aligns across 11 bases. With 0 bases clipped from V and 5 bases from J, the junction kept 6 bases outside the gene matches. The CDR3 sequence is 16 residues long. Germline-derived CDR1 and CDR2 are SGHRS and YFSETQ. CDR3 nucleotides: TGCGCCAGCAGCTTGGCTAGGACAGGGGGCACGGAGACCCAGTACTTC. Encoded protein: CASSLARTGGTETQYF.

The chain employs TRBV12-3 or TRBV12-4 and TRBJ2-3; 13 positions match TRBD2. V gave up 0 bases and J gave up 4 bases; unmatched junction bases: 7. The CDR3 runs to 18 residues. The chain's CDR3 is CASSLALRTSGSPDTQYF. The CDR3 coding sequence is TGTGCCAGCAGTTTAGCGCTCAGGACTAGCGGGAGCCCAGATACGCAGTATTTT.

The V call is TRBV29-1, the J call TRBJ2-1, with D maybe TRBD2 (6 bases). Germline V gives CDR1 SQVTM, CDR2 ANQGSEA. The CDR3 is 14 residues long. The germline V and J ends were trimmed by 8 bases and 7 bases, with 21 bases remaining between them. The CDR3 DNA follows: TGCAGCAGCCTACTACCGGGAGTACGGAATGAGCAGTTCTTC. This sequence encodes CSSLLPGVRNEQFF.

The V and J genes are TRBV14 and TRBJ2-5, with D possibly being TRBD2 (5 bases). Germline loops: CDR1 SGHDN, CDR2 FVKESK. V was trimmed by 0 bases and J by 4 bases, leaving 12 bases between them. The CDR3 has 15 residues. The CDR3 protein is CASSQDPGGGETQYF. CDR3 in DNA: TGTGCCAGCAGCCAAGATCCGGGCGGAGGAGAGACCCAGTACTTC.

This clonotype was counted ten times or more. The chain uses TRBV5-1 and TRBJ2-2, with 11 bases identical to TRBD1. Germline-derived CDR1 and CDR2 are SGHRS and YFSETQ. Trimming took 4 bases from V and 7 from J; bases not matched to a gene: 6. This CDR3 region has 15 residues. DNA of the CDR3: TGCGCCAGCAGCATAAGGGACAGGGGGATCGGGGAGCTGTTTTTT. This codes for CASSIRDRGIGELFF.